This T cell receptor beta chain was captured in a study of shared clonotypes between healthy human individuals. The overall study: Plates per donor: three CD4 naive, three CD4 memory, two CD8 naive, one CD8 memory.

This clone was recorded once. Data came from immunoSEQ multiplex PCR; TCRdb stores just in-frame clones and leaves some out. The sample carries about 2.1 million clones, over 85% recorded once. This CDR3 spans 16 amino acids. J gave up 1 base and V 5 bases, and 4 bases lay outside the gene matches. The V gene's germline CDR1 is SGHAT and CDR2 FQNNGV. Naive-designated CD8 cells lacked CD45RO, were positively enriched for CCR7, and omitted terminally differentiated effector memory CD45RA+ cells. The specimen was naive CD8+ T cells from PBMCs. The TCR sequence derives from a young man in good health. Some clones in this sample may be carry-over from other donors' samples. The chain recombines TRBV11-2 with TRBJ2-1; 11 bases line up with TRBD2. Here the CDR3 reads CASSDLAGGSYNEQFF. Written as DNA, the CDR3 is TGTGCCAGCAGCGACCTAGCGGGAGGATCCTACAATGAGCAGTTCTTC. Drawing the rest from reference TRBV11-2 and TRBJ2-1, the complete variable domain is EAGVAQSPRYKIIEKRQSVAFWCNPISGHATLYWYQQILGQGPKLLIQFQNNGVVDDSQLPKDRFSAERLKGVDSTLKIQPAKLEDSAVYLCASSDLAGGSYNEQFFGPGTRLTVL.